These 14 T cell receptor beta chains share one sample of origin, sequenced in a study of T-cell reconstitution after alpha-beta-depleted transplantation in children. A library of TCRbeta sequences, prepared with unique molecular identifiers, was generated. MiXCR, applied by TCRdb to the PCR reads, yields one record per CDR3 protein. The sample carries approximately 650,000 distinct CDR3 sequences, around 13% recorded once. The source material was PBMCs, sampled before TCRalphabeta/CD19-depleted stem cell transplant. These receptors were obtained from a girl under 10 years old with congenital amegakaryocytic thrombocytopenia, due to receive a stem cell transplant.

The table lists this clonotype with many counts. The chain joins TRBV20-1 to TRBJ2-3; D is possibly TRBD1 or TRBD2 (6 bases each). Trimming cost V 0 bases and J 2 bases, with 12 bases left between them. The germline CDR1 and CDR2 sequences are DFQATT and SNEGSKA (reference sequence). The CDR3 totals 15 residues. This CDR3 reads CSARDRGQYTDTQYF. CDR3 nucleotide sequence: TGCAGTGCTAGAGATCGGGGGCAGTACACAGATACGCAGTATTTT.

This clonotype was recorded a few times. The CDR3 here is CASLRAGGPNGELFF. CDR3 bases: TGTGCCAGCCTTAGGGCGGGAGGGCCTAACGGGGAGCTGTTTTTT. This chain connects TRBV28 to TRBJ2-2; TRBD2 agrees at 9 bases. CDR1 is MDHEN, CDR2 SYDVKM, per germline. V was clipped by 8 bases and J by 7 bases; unmatched bases: 11. CDR3 length: 15 residues. The entire variable domain, with the rest obtained from reference TRBV28 and TRBJ2-2, is as follows: DVKVTQSSRYLVKRTGEKVFLECVQDMDHENMFWYRQDPGLGLRLIYFSYDVKMKEKGDIPEGYSVSREKKERFSLILESASTNQTSMYLCASLRAGGPNGELFFGEGSRLTVL.

This clonotype was seen more than once but under ten times. The V gene is TRBV6-1, the J gene TRBJ1-5; D is possibly TRBD1 (6 bases). This CDR3 spans 13 amino acids. The germline V and J ends were trimmed by 6 bases and 5 bases, with 11 bases remaining between them. Germline-derived CDR1 and CDR2 are MNHNS and SASEGT. The CDR3 region is CASRITGYQPQHF. The CDR3, as DNA: TGTGCCAGCAGGATTACAGGGTATCAGCCCCAGCATTTT.

This clonotype was recorded at least ten times. V and J are TRBV7-8 and TRBJ2-2, with D unresolved. The CDR3 is 12 residues long. Per germline, CDR1 SGHVS and CDR2 FQNEAQ. V lost 3 bases to trimming and J lost 8 bases, with 7 bases between them. The CDR3 DNA is TGTGCCAGCAGCTTTTATTTGGGGGAGCTGTTTTTT. The encoded protein is CASSFYLGELFF.

This clonotype was seen more than once but under ten times. The chain recombines TRBV20-1 with TRBJ2-7, with TRBD2 as a possible D gene (6 bases). V lost 6 bases, J lost 2 bases, and 17 bases lay in between. This CDR3 spans 14 amino acids. Per germline, CDR1 DFQATT and CDR2 SNEGSKA (reference sequence). CDR3 nucleotides: TGCAGTGCCGGGGGACCGGGACTTACCTACGAGCAGTACTTC. This translates into CSAGGPGLTYEQYF.

The chain couples TRBV27 to TRBJ2-7, with 12 nucleotides matching TRBD2. The trim removed 5 bases at V and 7 bases at J, leaving 9 bases unmatched. The CDR3 consists of 15 residues. Germline V gives CDR1 MNHEY, CDR2 SMNVEV (reference sequence). CDR3 loop: CASSLQTSGSGEQYF. In DNA, the CDR3 is TGTGCCAGCAGTCTCCAGACTAGCGGGAGCGGGGAGCAGTACTTC.

This chain joins TRBV11-2 and TRBJ2-1; 10 bases agree with TRBD2. Unmatched junction bases numbered 4, after V lost 2 bases and J lost 9 bases. CDR3 length: 14 residues. CDR1 is SGHAT and CDR2 is FQNNGV in the germline V gene. CDR3 region: CASSLTSGKAEQFF. DNA for the CDR3: TGTGCCAGCAGCTTAACTAGCGGGAAGGCTGAGCAGTTCTTC.

The CDR3 loop is CAWTRGRVSRQPQHF. CDR3 sequence (DNA): TGTGCCTGGACTAGGGGGCGTGTCTCTAGGCAGCCCCAGCATTTT. The chain recombines TRBV30 with TRBJ1-5; 7 bases map to TRBD1. V dropped 4 bases and J dropped 7; count of bases not matched to a gene: 13. In germline, CDR1 is GTSNPN, CDR2 SVGIG (reference sequence). The CDR3 spans 15 residues.

This clonotype came up many times. The chain recombines TRBV20-1 with TRBJ1-3, with D possibly matching TRBD1 (6 bases). Germline-derived CDR1 and CDR2 are DFQATT and SNEGSKA (reference sequence). V dropped 3 bases and J dropped 2 bases, with 11 bases sitting between them. There are 14 residues in the CDR3. CDR3 coding DNA: TGCAGTGCTAGGCTGACAGGACCTGGAAACACCATATATTTT. As protein: CSARLTGPGNTIYF.

This clonotype has at least ten counts. V usage is TRBV20-1 and J usage is TRBJ2-3, with 7 bases aligning to TRBD1. The V gene's germline CDR1 is DFQATT and CDR2 SNEGSKA (reference sequence). V trimming: 3 bases; J trimming: 6 bases; junction bases outside the gene matches: 9. The CDR3 is 14 residues long. CDR3 loop: CSASIQGVGDTQYF. The CDR3 DNA follows: TGCAGTGCTAGTATTCAGGGGGTGGGCGATACGCAGTATTTT.

A few counts support this clonotype. The V and J genes are TRBV11-2 and TRBJ2-3; D gene ambiguous. CDR1 and CDR2 from the germline V gene are SGHAT and FQNNGV. Trimming removed 2 bases from V and 1 base from J, with 7 bases in between. The CDR3 is 14 residues long. CDR3 DNA sequence: TGTGCCAGCAGCTTATATTCACGCACAGATACGCAGTATTTT. Its protein is CASSLYSRTDTQYF.

This clonotype has at least ten counts. The V and J genes are TRBV27 and TRBJ1-6; TRBD1 is a possible D gene (5 bases). CDR3 length: 14 amino acids. With 3 bases removed from V and 6 bases from J, the gap between germline ends came to 9 bases. Germline CDR1 is MNHEY and CDR2 is SMNVEV (reference sequence). The CDR3 protein is CASSFDRGNSPLHF. DNA of the CDR3: TGTGCCAGCAGTTTTGATAGGGGTAATTCACCCCTCCACTTT.

This sequence joins TRBV20-1 and TRBJ2-1; 8 nucleotides match TRBD1. The germline V gene has CDR1 DFQATT and CDR2 SNEGSKA (reference sequence). Germline trimming cut 5 bases from V and 8 bases from J; bases unmatched to any gene: 11. The CDR3 length is 14 residues. CDR3 DNA sequence: TGCAGTGCTGGGGGCCCAGGGGGCAATGATGAGCAGTTCTTC. It encodes CSAGGPGGNDEQFF.

This clonotype has at least ten counts. The rearrangement uses TRBV5-1 and TRBJ2-3; D ambiguous. Looked up from germline, CDR1 is SGHRS and CDR2 is YFSETQ. Between the trimmed V and J ends, which lost 0 bases and 5 bases, there was a span of 13 bases. The CDR3 loop spans 15 amino acids. The DNA for the CDR3 is TGCGCCAGCAGCTTGGCCCCGCAAGGTGGAGATACGCAGTATTTT. As protein: CASSLAPQGGDTQYF.